This T cell receptor beta chain stems from a study of control samples from healthy donors and cancer patients (dated by TCRdb to 2019 to 2021). The CDR3 starts with the cysteine, ends with the phenylalanine, and has 15 residues. Left in the record is the CDR3 DNA by itself, 45 bases read in frame from the first base. The germline V gene gives CDR1 as SGHAT and CDR2 as FQNNGV. Relative to germline, V is missing 2 bases and J is missing 2 bases, with 6 bases of the junction outside any gene match. The protocol used for the library was the immunoSEQ multiplex PCR assay. In its TCRdb copy, this immuneACCESS table keeps in-frame sequences only and misses some clones. Where compared with another copy, unresolved V genes explain less than half of these, and the others have no known cause. The sample yields some 170,000 clones; approximately 94% were counted once. The ten largest make up 14% of the sample.

In the case of this clone: Its target antigen remains unknown. Nothing much larger sits one base from this clone, and base qualities are not available.

The chain uses TRBV11-2 and TRBJ2-7, and 7 junction bases match TRBD1. Specimen: PBMCs. The sequence was obtained from a man aged 60 to 69 with colorectal cancer. The nucleotides read TGTGCCAGCAGCTTATCCGGGACAGACCCCTACGAGCAGTACTTC. It translates to CASSLSGTDPYEQYF. This CDR3, with the reference TRBV11-2 and TRBJ2-7 proteins standing in past its ends, gives the full variable domain EAGVAQSPRYKIIEKRQSVAFWCNPISGHATLYWYQQILGQGPKLLIQFQNNGVVDDSQLPKDRFSAERLKGVDSTLKIQPAKLEDSAVYLCASSLSGTDPYEQYFGPGTRLTVT.